This entry lists 19 T cell receptor beta chains sequenced from one sample in a study of T cell clonality in common variable immunodeficiency. No antigen has been identified for these receptors. Notes on the study in general: Common variable immunodeficiency TCR beta sequences reportedly had fewer deletions and N-nucleotide insertions.

Here immunoSEQ multiplex PCR was the method, and the copy in TCRdb shows in-frame clones only, minus some. The sample yields 14,000 or so clones, without any singletons. Sequencing used peripheral blood mononuclear cells. Receptor source: a human donor with common variable immunodeficiency.

This clone occurred a few times. With the read ending 3 residues before the CDR3 end, the germline J gene is used to fill in that end. This sequence joins TRBV7-2 and TRBJ2-1; TRBD1 aligns across 7 bases. V shed 3 bases, J shed 2 bases, and the junction held 4 bases outside the gene matches. The V gene's germline CDR1 is SGHTA and CDR2 FQGNSA. CDR3 length: 15 amino acids. Incomplete CDR3 DNA: TGTGCCAGCAGCTTTGACAGGGCGACCTACAATGAG. It encodes CASSFDRATYNE. The whole CDR3 region reads CASSFDRATYNEQFF.

Only a few counts were recorded for this clone. The read finishes 3 residues shy of the CDR3 end, and the germline J gene is used to complete it. This chain connects TRBV19 to TRBJ2-7, with 8 positions matching TRBD1. Losses at the gene ends were 6 bases for V and 3 bases for J; bases not matched to a gene: 10. The CDR3 loop spans 15 amino acids. Germline-derived CDR1 and CDR2 are LNHDA and SQIVND (reference sequence). The CDR3 region is CASRSGQGLFYEQYF. CDR3 DNA, as far as it was read: TGTGCCAGTAGAAGCGGACAGGGCCTCTTCTACGAG. Using reference TRBV19 and TRBJ2-7 for the parts outside the CDR3, the full variable domain is DGGITQSPKYLFRKEGQNVTLSCEQNLNHDAMYWYRQDPGQGLRLIYYSQIVNDFQKGDIAEGYSVSREKKESFPLTVTSAQKNPTAFYLCASRSGQGLFYEQYFGPGTRLTVT.

This clone was seen many times. Sequencing ends 3 residues short of the CDR3 end; the germline J gene provides the rest. The V and J genes are TRBV18 and TRBJ1-2; unclear D gene. Trimming pared 0 bases from V and 4 bases from J, leaving 6 bases between. This CDR3 is built from 13 residues. Per the germline V gene, CDR1 is KGHSH and CDR2 is LQKENI. The covered CDR3 bases are TGTGCCAGCTCACCACCATCCCTCTATGGC. It specifies CASSPPSLYG. The whole CDR3 protein is CASSPPSLYGYTF.

This clone was recorded a few times. Coverage ceases 3 residues before the CDR3 finishes, and the germline J gene fills in the end. This chain connects TRBV7-9 to TRBJ2-7, with D hard to call. This CDR3 has 14 amino acids. Germline-derived CDR1 and CDR2 are SEHNR and FQNEAQ (reference sequence). Trimming shortened V by 4 bases and J by 3 bases, and 13 bases separated the two germline ends. Partial CDR3 DNA: TGTGCCAGCAGCTCCCTAGGATTTGGCTACGAG. Translating it yields CASSSLGFGYE. The full CDR3 sequence reads CASSSLGFGYEQYF.

A note on this clone: The CDR3 extends 3 residues past the end of the read, so its final part is completed from the germline J gene. The genes are TRBV6-2 or TRBV6-3 and TRBJ2-1; 10 positions agree with TRBD2. Looked up from germline, CDR1 is MNHEY and CDR2 is SVGEGT. The ends lost 1 base at V and 3 bases at J; junction bases unmatched: 6. This CDR3 has 17 amino acids. Partial CDR3 DNA: TGTGCCAGCAGTTACTGGCCTAGCGGGGGACACTACAATGAG. Encoded protein: CASSYWPSGGHYNE. The whole CDR3 sequence reads CASSYWPSGGHYNEQFF.

In the case of this clone: Coverage ceases 3 residues before the CDR3 finishes, and the germline J gene fills in the end. This chain joins TRBV18 and TRBJ2-5; D unclear. Germline V gene lookup returns CDR1 KGHSH and CDR2 LQKENI. V was clipped by 4 bases and J by 0 bases, with 12 bases between them. The CDR3 runs to 15 residues. The CDR3 spells CASSLPAPNQETQYF. CDR3 DNA, as far as it was read: TGTGCCAGCTCACTACCAGCCCCCAACCAAGAGACC.

The CDR3 reads CASSFSGTVSYEQYF. The sequenced CDR3 bases are TGCGCCAGCAGCTTCTCCGGGACAGTCTCCTACGAG. The chain carries TRBV5-1 and TRBJ2-7, with 7 nucleotides matching TRBD1. Sequencing ends 3 residues short of the CDR3 end; the germline J gene provides the rest. The CDR3 spans 15 residues. The V segment lost 2 bases and the J segment 0 bases; nucleotides outside the gene matches: 5. The germline CDR1 and CDR2 sequences are SGHRS and YFSETQ. Using reference TRBV5-1 and TRBJ2-7 for the parts outside the CDR3, the full variable domain is KAGVTQTPRYLIKTRGQQVTLSCSPISGHRSVSWYQQTPGQGLQFLFEYFSETQRNKGNFPGRFSGRQFSNSRSEMNVSTLELGDSALYLCASSFSGTVSYEQYFGPGTRLTVT.

This clone was seen ten or more times. The CDR3 reads CSVETPGQTYEQYF. CDR3 DNA, as far as it was read: TGCAGCGTTGAGACTCCGGGACAGACCTACGAG. V usage is TRBV29-1 and J usage is TRBJ2-7; 7 bases are a match to TRBD1. The CDR3 is cut off 3 residues early in the read; its end comes from the germline J gene. This CDR3 comprises 14 residues. Germline V gene lookup returns CDR1 SQVTM and CDR2 ANQGSEA. V dropped 3 bases and J dropped 2; count of bases not matched to a gene: 7.

Concerning this clone itself: The read comes to an end 3 residues before the CDR3 does, leaving the germline J gene to fill in the end. This chain links TRBV18 with TRBJ1-4; D is perhaps TRBD1 (6 bases). The CDR3 extends over 15 amino acids. Germline V lookup: CDR1 KGHSH, CDR2 LQKENI. Trimming removed 4 bases at V and 8 bases at J, with 17 bases between. CDR3 protein: CASSRGRRGEEKLFF. The part of the CDR3 DNA that was read is TGTGCCAGCTCACGGGGGCGCAGGGGCGAGGAAAAA.

As for this clone: The CDR3 goes on 3 residues after the read ends, and that part is filled in from the germline J gene. The chain links TRBV19 to TRBJ1-5, with D hard to call. The germline CDR1 and CDR2 sequences are LNHDA and SQIVND (reference sequence). The CDR3 sequence is 15 residues long. The germline V and J ends were trimmed by 0 bases and 4 bases, with 10 bases remaining between them. The part of the CDR3 DNA that was read is TGTGCCAGTAGTATAGATTCGGGCGGGAATCAGCCC. Translated, it gives CASSIDSGGNQP. The complete CDR3 reads CASSIDSGGNQPQHF. Looking up the rest from reference TRBV19 and TRBJ1-5 gives the full variable domain: DGGITQSPKYLFRKEGQNVTLSCEQNLNHDAMYWYRQDPGQGLRLIYYSQIVNDFQKGDIAEGYSVSREKKESFPLTVTSAQKNPTAFYLCASSIDSGGNQPQHFGDGTRLSIL.

In its sample, this clone was seen many times. The read stops 3 residues short of the end of the CDR3; the missing end is completed from the germline J gene. The chain has TRBV6-2 or TRBV6-3 and TRBJ1-1; no reliable D call. The CDR3 sequence is 11 residues long. Per the germline V gene, CDR1 is MNHEY and CDR2 is SVGEGT. The DNA read from the CDR3 is TGTGCCAGCAGTTCCTGGCCCCAA. Translating gives CASSSWPQ. The whole CDR3 is CASSSWPQAFF.

This clone has ten or more counts. The read is 3 residues too short to cover the CDR3 end, so that end is filled in from the germline J gene. V and J are TRBV7-6 and TRBJ2-3; TRBD2 agrees at 14 bases. The germline V gene encodes CDR1 SGHVS and CDR2 FNYEAQ. The V and J ends lost 5 bases and 5 bases, in that order; junction bases with no gene match: 6. The CDR3 sequence is 16 residues long. CDR3 DNA, as far as it was read: TGTGCCAGCAGCCTATTAGGACTAGCGGGGGGAGATACG. It is translated as CASSLLGLAGGDT. The full CDR3 sequence reads CASSLLGLAGGDTQYF.

The CDR3 bases that were read are TGTGCCAGCAGTTACTTGGGACAGGGGAGAAACACC. Its protein product is CASSYLGQGRNT. The whole CDR3 protein reads CASSYLGQGRNTIYF. The genes are TRBV6-2 or TRBV6-3 and TRBJ1-3, with TRBD1 identical over 10 bases. The read ends 3 residues shy of where the CDR3 ends; the end is completed using the germline J gene. There are 15 residues in the CDR3. Germline V gene lookup returns CDR1 MNHEY and CDR2 SVGEGT. The V and J ends lost 1 base and 5 bases, in that order; junction bases with no gene match: 2.

This clone was seen only a few times. CDR3 residues: CASSPTAGFTEAFF. CDR3 DNA (partial): TGTGCCAGCAGCCCCACCGCAGGGTTCACTGAA. The chain links TRBV7-3 to TRBJ1-1, with D perhaps TRBD1 (5 bases). The missing CDR3 end, 3 residues past where the read stops, is filled in from the germline J gene. Per the germline V gene, CDR1 is SGHTA and CDR2 is FQGTGA. The CDR3 loop spans 14 amino acids. V lost 5 bases and J 4 bases, leaving 14 bases between the germline ends.

Turning to this clone: The read terminates 3 residues ahead of where the CDR3 ends, so the germline J gene completes it. V and J are TRBV7-6 and TRBJ2-7; 7 nucleotides line up with TRBD1. V gave up 0 bases and J gave up 3 bases; unmatched junction bases: 2. The CDR3 contains 14 residues. In germline, CDR1 is SGHVS, CDR2 FNYEAQ. The covered CDR3 bases are TGTGCCAGCAGCTTAGCGGGACAGAACTACGAG. Its translation is CASSLAGQNYE. The entire CDR3 sequence reads CASSLAGQNYEQYF.

This clone was detected a few times. The read stops 3 residues short of the end of the CDR3; the missing end is completed from the germline J gene. The chain couples TRBV11-2 to TRBJ2-3; unclear D gene. CDR1 and CDR2 from the germline V gene are SGHAT and FQNNGV. This CDR3 is built from 13 residues. The CDR3 is CASSLGYQPAQYF. The CDR3 bases that were read are TGTGCCAGCAGCTTAGGGTACCAACCGGCG.

This clone was seen only a few times. The read terminates 3 residues ahead of where the CDR3 ends, so the germline J gene completes it. The chain couples TRBV7-2 to TRBJ1-3, with D perhaps TRBD1 (5 bases). Germline V CDR1 and CDR2: SGHTA, FQGNSA. The CDR3 contains 14 residues. Deletions cut 5 bases from V and 3 bases from J, with 11 bases between. CDR3 DNA, as far as it was read: TGTGCCAGCAGCCGAGACAGAGTTGGAAACACC. The encoded protein is CASSRDRVGNT. The whole CDR3 protein is CASSRDRVGNTIYF.

The CDR3 spells CSARGIRVETQYF. CDR3 DNA, as far as it was read: TGCAGTGCTAGAGGGATCAGGGTCGAGACC. The chain is built from TRBV20-1 and TRBJ2-5; the D gene is possibly TRBD1 (5 bases). The read gets to within 3 residues of the CDR3 end, and the germline J gene fills in the rest. CDR1 and CDR2 from the germline V gene are DFQATT and SNEGSKA (reference sequence). The V end lost 1 base, the J end lost 5 bases, and 11 bases lay between the germline ends. CDR3 length equals 13 residues.

Notes on this clone: The CDR3 end lies 3 residues beyond the end of the read and is filled in from the germline J gene. The chain links TRBV5-1 to TRBJ1-1; D gene uncertain. CDR1 SGHRS and CDR2 YFSETQ come from the germline V gene. The CDR3 extends over 17 amino acids. The V gene lost 4 bases and the J gene lost 4 bases, with 23 bases spanning the gap. The CDR3 spells CASSVSAVPMAGTEAFF. Partial CDR3 DNA: TGCGCCAGCAGCGTGTCCGCCGTCCCAATGGCAGGCACTGAA.